This T cell receptor beta chain was captured by sequencing in a study of Graves' ophthalmopathy and Graves' hyperthyroidism. Study as a whole: Investigators collected peripheral blood at initial diagnosis, before any treatment was given.

The PBMCs were taken from roughly 9.3 ml of fresh peripheral blood. Germline CDR1 reads MDHEN; CDR2 reads SYDVKM. The CDR3 length is 16 residues. This clonotype was counted at least ten times. At one end the junction does not follow the germline gene, possibly because of a read error. TCR beta CDR3 amplification used RNA transcripts. Amplification began with first-round RT-PCR using HTBI primers, then second-round multiplex PCR was performed. Each CDR3 protein gets one entry after TCRdb re-called the multiplex PCR reads with MiXCR. The sample lists about 370,000 distinct CDR3 sequences, roughly 17% occurring once.

The J gene is TRBJ1-3, the V gene TRBV28, with 8 bases matching TRBD1. The TCR originated in an adult woman with stable Graves' hyperthyroidism. Sequencing input: peripheral blood. CDR3 loop: CACSSPTGQAGNTIYF. CDR3 DNA sequence: TGTGCCTGCAGCTCCCCAACGGGACAGGCTGGAAACACCATATATTTT. The full variable domain, rest sourced from reference TRBV28 and TRBJ1-3, is DVKVTQSSRYLVKRTGEKVFLECVQDMDHENMFWYRQDPGLGLRLIYFSYDVKMKEKGDIPEGYSVSREKKERFSLILESASTNQTSMYLCACSSPTGQAGNTIYFGEGSWLTVV.